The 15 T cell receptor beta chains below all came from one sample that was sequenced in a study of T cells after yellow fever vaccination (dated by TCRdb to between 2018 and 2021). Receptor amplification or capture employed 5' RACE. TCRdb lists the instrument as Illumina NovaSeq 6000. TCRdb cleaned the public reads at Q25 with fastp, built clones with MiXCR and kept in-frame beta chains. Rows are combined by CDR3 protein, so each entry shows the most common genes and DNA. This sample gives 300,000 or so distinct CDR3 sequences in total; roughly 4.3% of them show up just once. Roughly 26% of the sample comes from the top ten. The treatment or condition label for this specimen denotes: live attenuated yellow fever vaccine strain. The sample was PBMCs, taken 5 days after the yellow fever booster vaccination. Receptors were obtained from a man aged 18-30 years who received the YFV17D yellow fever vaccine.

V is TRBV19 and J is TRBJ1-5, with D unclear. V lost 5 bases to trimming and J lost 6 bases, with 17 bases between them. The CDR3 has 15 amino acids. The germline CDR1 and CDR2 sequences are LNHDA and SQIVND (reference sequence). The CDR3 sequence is CASSFLAWQGQPQHF. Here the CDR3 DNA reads TGTGCCAGTAGTTTCCTTGCTTGGCAAGGTCAGCCCCAGCATTTT.

The CDR3 protein is CASSLVAYTGELFF. The CDR3 DNA sequence: TGTGCCAGCAGCTTAGTTGCGTACACCGGGGAGCTGTTTTTT. The chain is built from TRBV7-9 and TRBJ2-2; D is unclear. The CDR3 length is 14 residues. The V gene's germline CDR1 is SEHNR and CDR2 FQNEAQ (reference sequence). Trimming shortened V by 1 base and J by 3 bases, and 6 bases separated the two germline ends.

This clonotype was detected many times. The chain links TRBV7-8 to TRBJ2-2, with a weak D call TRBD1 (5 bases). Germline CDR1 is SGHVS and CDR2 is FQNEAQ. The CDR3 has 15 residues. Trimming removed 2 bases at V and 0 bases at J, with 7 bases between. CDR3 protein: CASSLLRANTGELFF. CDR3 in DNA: TGTGCCAGCAGCTTACTCAGGGCGAACACCGGGGAGCTGTTTTTT.

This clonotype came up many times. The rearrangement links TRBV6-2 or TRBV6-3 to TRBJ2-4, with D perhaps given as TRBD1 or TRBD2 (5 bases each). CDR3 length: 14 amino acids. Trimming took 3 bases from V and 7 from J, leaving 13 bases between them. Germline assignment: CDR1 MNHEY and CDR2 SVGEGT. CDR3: CASSYWGGSNIQYF. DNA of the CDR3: TGTGCCAGCAGTTATTGGGGCGGGTCTAACATTCAGTACTTC.

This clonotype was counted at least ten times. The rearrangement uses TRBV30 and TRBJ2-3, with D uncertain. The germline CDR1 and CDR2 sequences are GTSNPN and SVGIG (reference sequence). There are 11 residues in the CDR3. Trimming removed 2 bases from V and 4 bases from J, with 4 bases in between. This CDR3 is CAWSQADTQYF. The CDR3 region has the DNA TGTGCCTGGAGTCAAGCAGATACGCAGTATTTT. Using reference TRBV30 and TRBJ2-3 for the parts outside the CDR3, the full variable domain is SQTIHQWPATLVQPVGSPLSLECTVEGTSNPNLYWYRQAAGRGLQLLFYSVGIGQISSEVPQNLSASRPQDRQFILSSKKLLLSDSGFYLCAWSQADTQYFGPGTRLTVL.

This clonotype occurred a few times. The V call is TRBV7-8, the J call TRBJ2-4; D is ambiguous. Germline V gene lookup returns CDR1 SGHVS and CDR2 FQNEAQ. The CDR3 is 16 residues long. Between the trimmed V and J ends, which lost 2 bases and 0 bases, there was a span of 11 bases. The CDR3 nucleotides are TGTGCCAGCAGCTTAAGGAGTAGGCTAGCCAAAAACATTCAGTACTTC. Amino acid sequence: CASSLRSRLAKNIQYF.

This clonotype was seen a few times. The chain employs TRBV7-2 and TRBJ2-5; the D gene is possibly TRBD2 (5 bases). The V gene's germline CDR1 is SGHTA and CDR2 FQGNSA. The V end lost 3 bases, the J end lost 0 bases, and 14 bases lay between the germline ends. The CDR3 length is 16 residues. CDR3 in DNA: TGTGCCAGCAGCTTGAGCGTGGTCGGGGACCAAGAGACCCAGTACTTC. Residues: CASSLSVVGDQETQYF. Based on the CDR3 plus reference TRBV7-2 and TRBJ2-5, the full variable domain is GAGVSQSPSNKVTEKGKDVELRCDPISGHTALYWYRQSLGQGLEFLIYFQGNSAPDKSGLPSDRFSAERTGGSVSTLTIQRTQQEDSAVYLCASSLSVVGDQETQYFGPGTRLLVL.

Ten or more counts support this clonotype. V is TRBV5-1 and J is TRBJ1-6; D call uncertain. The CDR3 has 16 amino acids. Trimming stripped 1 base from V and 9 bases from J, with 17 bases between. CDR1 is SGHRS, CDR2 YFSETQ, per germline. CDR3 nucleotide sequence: TGCGCCAGCAGCTTGACGACCCCCAACATGATTTCACCCCTCCACTTT. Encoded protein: CASSLTTPNMISPLHF.

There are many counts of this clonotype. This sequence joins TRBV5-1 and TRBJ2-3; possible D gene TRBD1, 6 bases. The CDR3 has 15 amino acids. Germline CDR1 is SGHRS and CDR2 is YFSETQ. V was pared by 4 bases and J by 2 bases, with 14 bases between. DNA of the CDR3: TGCGCCAGCAGCGCATCCGGGACACACACAGATACGCAGTATTTT. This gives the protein CASSASGTHTDTQYF.

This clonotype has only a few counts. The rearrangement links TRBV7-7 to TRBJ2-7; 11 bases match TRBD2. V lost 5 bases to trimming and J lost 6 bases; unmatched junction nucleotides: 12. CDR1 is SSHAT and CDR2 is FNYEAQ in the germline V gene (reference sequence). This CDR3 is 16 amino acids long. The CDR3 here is CASSVPSGGPSSEQYF. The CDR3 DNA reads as TGTGCCAGCAGCGTACCTAGCGGGGGGCCTTCTTCCGAGCAGTACTTC.

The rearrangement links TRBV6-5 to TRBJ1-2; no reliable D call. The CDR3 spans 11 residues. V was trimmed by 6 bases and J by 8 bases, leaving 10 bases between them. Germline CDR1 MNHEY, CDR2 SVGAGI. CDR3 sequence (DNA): TGTGCCAGCAGCGAGGGCCGCGGCTACACCTTC. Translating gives CASSEGRGYTF.

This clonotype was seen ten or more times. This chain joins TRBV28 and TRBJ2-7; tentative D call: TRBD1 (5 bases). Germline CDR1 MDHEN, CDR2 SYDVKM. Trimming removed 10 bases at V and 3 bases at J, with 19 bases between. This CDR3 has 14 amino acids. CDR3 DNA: TGTGCCACCACCGCAGGGAAGGTTCTCTACGAGCAGTACGTC. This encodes CATTAGKVLYEQYV.

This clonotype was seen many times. CDR3 in amino acids: CSAPPRTSDAEQFF. The CDR3 bases are TGCAGTGCCCCTCCGAGGACTAGCGATGCTGAGCAGTTCTTC. This chain joins TRBV20-1 and TRBJ2-1; 9 nucleotides match TRBD2. Germline trimming cut 6 bases from V and 9 bases from J; bases unmatched to any gene: 12. The germline V gene has CDR1 DFQATT and CDR2 SNEGSKA (reference sequence). The CDR3 is 14 amino acids.

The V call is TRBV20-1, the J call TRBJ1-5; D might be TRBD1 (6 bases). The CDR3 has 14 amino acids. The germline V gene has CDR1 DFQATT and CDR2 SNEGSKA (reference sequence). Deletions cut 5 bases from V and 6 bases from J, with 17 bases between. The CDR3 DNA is TGCAGTGCTCGTGGCAACAGGGAGAGTCAGCCCCAGCATTTT. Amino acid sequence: CSARGNRESQPQHF.

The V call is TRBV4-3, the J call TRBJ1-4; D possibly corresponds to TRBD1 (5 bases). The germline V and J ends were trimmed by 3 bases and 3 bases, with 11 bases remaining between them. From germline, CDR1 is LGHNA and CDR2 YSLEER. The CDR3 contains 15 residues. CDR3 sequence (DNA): TGCGCCAGCAGCCAGGGGTGGGGGGCTAATGAAAAACTGTTTTTT. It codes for CASSQGWGANEKLFF.